The 4 T cell receptor beta chains presented below share a single source sample, sequenced in a study of shared clonotypes between healthy human individuals. Using immunoSEQ multiplex PCR, the repertoire was profiled, and TCRdb retains in-frame clones only, with some absent. This table has about 1.1 million clones, approximately 75% appearing once. Specimen: memory CD4+ T cells from PBMCs. Indicated subset: CD45RA-negative fraction. These receptors were collected from a man aged 18 to 29 in good health. Some clones in this sample may be carry-over from other donors' samples.

The V and J genes are TRBV30 and TRBJ1-2; D remains unclear. Trimming took off 4 bases at V and 4 bases at J, with 13 bases between the two ends. The germline V gene has CDR1 GTSNPN and CDR2 SVGIG (reference sequence). CDR3 length equals 13 residues. The CDR3 is CAWNLPQLYGYTF. CDR3 in DNA: TGTGCCTGGAATCTTCCACAGCTCTATGGCTACACCTTC.

The chain links TRBV28 to TRBJ1-1; D not certain. The CDR3 sequence is 14 residues long. Germline V gene lookup returns CDR1 MDHEN and CDR2 SYDVKM. Trimming shortened V by 6 bases and J by 2 bases, and 13 bases separated the two germline ends. CDR3 DNA: TGTGCCAGCAGCTCCAACGGAGGTAACACTGAAGCTTTCTTT. As protein: CASSSNGGNTEAFF.

The chain carries TRBV2 and TRBJ2-7; no clear D gene. Germline CDR1 SNHLY, CDR2 FYNNEI. V shed 4 bases and J shed 2 bases, with 6 bases lying between them. The CDR3 spans 12 residues. This chain's CDR3 is CASSVYTYEQYF. CDR3 nucleotides: TGTGCCAGCAGTGTCTATACCTACGAGCAGTACTTC.

The V and J genes are TRBV7-3 and TRBJ1-2; D is uncertain. This CDR3 spans 13 amino acids. Between the trimmed V and J ends, which lost 5 bases and 1 base, there was a span of 8 bases. Germline V gene sequence: CDR1 SGHTA, CDR2 FQGTGA. CDR3 region: CASSAGINYGYTF. CDR3 DNA sequence: TGTGCCAGCAGCGCCGGGATTAACTATGGCTACACCTTC.